Below are 23 T cell receptor beta chains sequenced from a single sample in a study of control samples from healthy donors and cancer patients. Libraries were prepared by immunoSEQ multiplex PCR; TCRdb keeps only in-frame clonotypes and omits some of them. The sample yields 90,000 or so clones, less than 85% seen once. Input material: PBMCs. All receptors derive from a man aged 65-85 years with lung cancer.

The rearrangement links TRBV5-1 to TRBJ1-4; possibly TRBD1 for D (6 bases). Germline V gene sequence: CDR1 SGHRS, CDR2 YFSETQ. Between the trimmed V and J ends, which lost 0 bases and 3 bases, there was a span of 6 bases. The CDR3 loop spans 14 amino acids. The CDR3 DNA reads as TGCGCCAGCAGCTTGGGGACAGCTAATGAAAAACTGTTTTTT. Its protein is CASSLGTANEKLFF.

V usage is TRBV5-1 and J usage is TRBJ1-1; TRBD1 might be the D (5 bases). CDR3 size: 14 residues. Trimming cost V 2 bases and J 1 base, with 9 bases left between them. Per the germline V gene, CDR1 is SGHRS and CDR2 is YFSETQ. The CDR3 bases are TGCGCCAGCAGCTTAGGGACCGAGAACACTGAAGCTTTCTTT. Protein sequence: CASSLGTENTEAFF. The full variable domain, with the rest looked up from reference TRBV5-1 and TRBJ1-1, is KAGVTQTPRYLIKTRGQQVTLSCSPISGHRSVSWYQQTPGQGLQFLFEYFSETQRNKGNFPGRFSGRQFSNSRSEMNVSTLELGDSALYLCASSLGTENTEAFFGQGTRLTVV.

The rearrangement links TRBV18 to TRBJ2-5, with 7 positions matching TRBD1. CDR1 is KGHSH and CDR2 is LQKENI in the germline V gene. The CDR3 is 13 amino acids. The ends lost 6 bases at V and 3 bases at J; junction bases unmatched: 4. The CDR3 DNA sequence: TGTGCCAGCTCCCTGGGACAGAAAGAGACCCAGTACTTC. Protein product: CASSLGQKETQYF.

This clone has just a few counts. The chain combines TRBV2 with TRBJ2-2; D call uncertain. Trimming left V 7 bases short and J 4 bases short, with 7 bases between. Germline assignment: CDR1 SNHLY and CDR2 FYNNEI. The CDR3 is 12 residues long. CDR3: CASITSTGELFF. CDR3 nucleotide sequence: TGTGCCAGCATAACCAGCACCGGGGAGCTGTTTTTT.

This clone was detected a few times. V is TRBV10-3 and J is TRBJ2-7; 10 positions agree with TRBD2. V lost 0 bases and J lost 0; bases outside the gene matches: 14. CDR1 ENHRY and CDR2 SYGVKD come from the germline V gene. The CDR3 has 20 residues. The CDR3 DNA reads TGTGCCATCAGTGAGTCCGTGGGATTTAGCGGGGGGCTTTTCTCCTACGAGCAGTACTTC. Amino acid sequence: CAISESVGFSGGLFSYEQYF.

The V gene is TRBV5-6, the J gene TRBJ1-5; 8 nucleotides match TRBD1. This CDR3 is built from 14 residues. V shed 4 bases, J shed 3 bases, and the junction held 3 bases outside the gene matches. Germline assignment: CDR1 SGHDT and CDR2 YYEEEE. The CDR3 DNA follows: TGTGCCAGCAGCGGGACAGGTTACAATCAGCCCCAGCATTTT. The encoded protein is CASSGTGYNQPQHF.

The gene calls are TRBV15 and TRBJ1-5; no clear D. The CDR3 sequence is 18 residues long. Germline loops: CDR1 LNHNV, CDR2 YYDKDF (reference sequence). Trimming removed 0 bases at V and 4 bases at J, with 19 bases between. The CDR3 loop is CATSRDLVGRSQNQPQHF. The CDR3 DNA reads TGTGCCACCAGCAGAGATCTGGTGGGGAGGTCGCAAAATCAGCCCCAGCATTTT.

The genes are TRBV25-1 and TRBJ1-3; D remains ambiguous. Germline-derived CDR1 and CDR2 are MGHDK and SYGVNS. V lost 1 base and J lost 0, with 4 bases in between. CDR3 size: 14 residues. As DNA, the CDR3 is TGTGCCAGCAGTGAATCAGACTCTGGAAACACCATATATTTT. Translation gives CASSESDSGNTIYF.

This chain connects TRBV5-5 to TRBJ2-3, with TRBD2 as a possible D gene (5 bases). This CDR3 spans 15 amino acids. The V end lost 0 bases, the J end lost 2 bases, and 10 bases lay between the germline ends. Germline CDR1 and CDR2: SGHKS and YYEKEE (reference sequence). CDR3 sequence: CASSLASGITDTQYF. CDR3 nucleotides: TGTGCCAGCAGCTTGGCGAGCGGAATCACAGATACGCAGTATTTT. Full variable domain (remainder filled in from reference TRBV5-5 and TRBJ2-3): DAGVTQSPTHLIKTRGQQVTLRCSPISGHKSVSWYQQVLGQGPQFIFQYYEKEERGRGNFPDRFSARQFPNYSSELNVNALLLGDSALYLCASSLASGITDTQYFGPGTRLTVL.

The chain employs TRBV7-3 and TRBJ2-2, with TRBD2 matching over 9 bases. In germline, CDR1 is SGHTA, CDR2 FQGTGA. This CDR3 comprises 14 residues. Trimming at V came to 8 bases and at J to 6 bases, leaving 7 bases not matched to a gene. CDR3 region: CASGQRGAPGELFF. The CDR3 region has the DNA TGTGCCAGCGGGCAGCGGGGGGCCCCCGGGGAGCTGTTTTTT.

The genes are TRBV28 and TRBJ2-1; 10 positions agree with TRBD1. V lost 6 bases and J lost 7; bases outside the gene matches: 12. The germline V gene encodes CDR1 MDHEN and CDR2 SYDVKM. The CDR3 length is 16 residues. This CDR3 is CASRNAGTGELNEQFF. In DNA, the CDR3 is TGTGCCAGCAGGAATGCCGGGACAGGGGAATTGAATGAGCAGTTCTTC.

The chain couples TRBV6-5 to TRBJ2-7, with TRBD2 matching over 7 bases. The germline V gene has CDR1 MNHEY and CDR2 SVGAGI. The V and J ends lost 8 bases and 4 bases, in that order; junction bases with no gene match: 8. CDR3 size: 13 residues. CDR3 nucleotides: TGTGCCAGCGACCGGGACTATACTTACGAGCAGTACTTC. This sequence encodes CASDRDYTYEQYF.

This chain joins TRBV24-1 and TRBJ2-3, with TRBD2 as a possible D gene (5 bases). Germline values: CDR1 KGHDR, CDR2 SFDVKD. The V gene lost 1 base and the J gene lost 0 bases, with 10 bases spanning the gap. The CDR3 loop spans 16 amino acids. CDR3: CATSDFWGASTDTQYF. CDR3 bases: TGTGCCACCAGTGATTTCTGGGGAGCGAGCACAGATACGCAGTATTTT.

The chain joins TRBV9 to TRBJ2-4; possible D gene TRBD1, 6 bases. The germline V gene encodes CDR1 SGDLS and CDR2 YYNGEE. The CDR3 is 14 residues long. Trimming pared 8 bases from V and 2 bases from J, leaving 14 bases between. This CDR3 reads CASSRDTTKNIQYF. The CDR3 bases are TGTGCCAGTTCACGGGACACCACCAAAAACATTCAGTACTTC.

The rearrangement joins TRBV7-9 to TRBJ1-2; the D gene is possibly TRBD1 (6 bases). CDR1 is SEHNR and CDR2 is FQNEAQ in the germline V gene (reference sequence). The CDR3 spans 15 residues. Trimming shortened V by 2 bases and J by 0 bases, and 10 bases separated the two germline ends. The CDR3 region has the DNA TGTGCCAGCAGCTTAACGGCAGGGGCTAACTATGGCTACACCTTC. Encoded protein: CASSLTAGANYGYTF. The variable domain in full, completed from reference TRBV7-9 and TRBJ1-2, reads DTGVSQNPRHKITKRGQNVTFRCDPISEHNRLYWYRQTLGQGPEFLTYFQNEAQLEKSRLLSDRFSAERPKGSFSTLEIQRTEQGDSAMYLCASSLTAGANYGYTFGSGTRLTVV.

The chain has TRBV18 and TRBJ1-6; weak D call: TRBD1 (5 bases). The CDR3 has 17 residues. V lost 8 bases and J 0 bases, leaving 17 bases between the germline ends. Germline CDR1 is KGHSH and CDR2 is LQKENI. CDR3 in DNA: TGTGCCAGCCCTCCGAGAGCAGGGAACTCCTATAATTCACCCCTCCACTTT. Its translation is CASPPRAGNSYNSPLHF. Variable domain in full (rest from reference TRBV18 and TRBJ1-6): NAGVMQNPRHLVRRRGQEARLRCSPMKGHSHVYWYRQLPEEGLKFMVYLQKENIIDESGMPKERFSAEFPKEGPSILRIQQVVRGDSAAYFCASPPRAGNSYNSPLHFGNGTRLTVT.

The count of this clone is one. This chain connects TRBV6-2 or TRBV6-3 to TRBJ1-2; 8 nucleotides agree with TRBD1. The CDR3 runs 17 residues. Germline V CDR1 and CDR2: MNHEY, SVGEGT. V dropped 0 bases and J dropped 2; count of bases not matched to a gene: 8. CDR3 loop: CASSYSADRVGNYGYTF. Written as DNA, the CDR3 is TGTGCCAGCAGTTACTCCGCGGACAGGGTTGGAAACTATGGCTACACCTTC.

V is TRBV6-5 and J is TRBJ1-6, with D perhaps TRBD1 (6 bases). Germline CDR1 is MNHEY and CDR2 is SVGAGI. The CDR3 spans 15 residues. Trimming stripped 6 bases from V and 5 bases from J, with 14 bases between. The CDR3 spells CASRAGVLDNSPLHF. CDR3 in DNA: TGTGCCAGCAGAGCAGGGGTTCTGGATAATTCACCCCTCCACTTT.

The V and J genes are TRBV11-2 and TRBJ2-3; 11 positions match TRBD2. The CDR3 is made up of 16 amino acids. The V segment lost 4 bases and the J segment 7 bases; nucleotides outside the gene matches: 10. CDR1 SGHAT and CDR2 FQNNGV come from the germline V gene. CDR3 residues: CASSSPLLAGGNTQYF. The CDR3 DNA reads TGTGCCAGCAGCTCCCCCCTCCTAGCGGGAGGAAATACGCAGTATTTT.

The chain uses TRBV11-2 and TRBJ1-2; D unresolved. Germline CDR1 reads SGHAT; CDR2 reads FQNNGV. The ends were cut back, 1 base at V and 6 bases at J, with 6 bases in the middle. The CDR3 is 12 residues long. The CDR3 is CASSLVGDGYTF. CDR3 nucleotide sequence: TGTGCCAGCAGCTTAGTCGGGGATGGCTACACCTTC.

The rearrangement links TRBV5-1 to TRBJ2-1; 9 bases match TRBD2. Per germline, CDR1 SGHRS and CDR2 YFSETQ. After removal of 4 bases from V and 3 bases from J, the junction contained 14 bases not matched to a gene. The CDR3 totals 18 residues. This CDR3 reads CASSRGGVTSGLYNEQFF. For the CDR3, the DNA is TGCGCCAGCAGCCGAGGTGGGGTGACTAGCGGTCTCTACAATGAGCAGTTCTTC.

The chain links TRBV12-3 or TRBV12-4 to TRBJ1-1; no clear D gene. The ends were cut back, 4 bases at V and 3 bases at J, with 9 bases in the middle. The CDR3 is 13 residues long. The CDR3: CASSSESYTEAFF. In DNA form, the CDR3 reads TGTGCCAGCAGTTCCGAGAGCTACACTGAAGCTTTCTTT.

A single count supports this clone. The chain has TRBV19 and TRBJ1-1; maybe TRBD1 (6 bases). The CDR3 length is 15 residues. Trimming stripped 3 bases from V and 6 bases from J, with 17 bases between. Germline assignment: CDR1 LNHDA and CDR2 SQIVND (reference sequence). CDR3 protein: CASSISGGLTSEAFF. DNA of the CDR3: TGTGCCAGTAGTATTAGCGGGGGCCTCACTTCTGAAGCTTTCTTT.